The clone carrying this TCR beta chain showed up many times. The data belong to a study of T cells after yellow fever vaccination. The ends were cut back, 1 base at V and 5 bases at J, with 17 bases in the middle. The CDR3 runs 16 residues. From germline, CDR1 is LGHNA and CDR2 YSLEER. It was through 5'RACE template switching that TCR cDNA was made, with a universal primer site and UMIs added. One entry per CDR3 protein, called by TCRdb with MiXCR from the 5' RACE reads. The repertoire consists of tens of thousands of distinct CDR3 sequences, with around 7% occurring once and the leading ten covering over 25%.

Sequenced here: CD8+ T cells sorted from PBMCs, sampled around 16 days after the first yellow fever vaccination. This chain uses TRBV4-3 with TRBJ1-2; D perhaps matches TRBD1 (6 bases). The sequence came from a man between 18 and 35 years old who received the YFV17D yellow fever vaccine. CDR3 DNA sequence: TGCGCCAGCAGCCAAGTCGCCAGGGGAGTGGGTTATGGCTACACCTTC. This codes for CASSQVARGVGYGYTF.